The source of this T cell receptor (beta chain) is a study of blood T cells in healthy people across ages. A J-beta primer mix and a sample-barcoded 5' primer were used in a second PCR of about 6 to 12 cycles. The template-switch adaptor was a 5' adaptor with 12 random nucleotides. It tagged each cDNA molecule. TCRdb reanalysed the 5' RACE reads using MiXCR and keeps one entry per CDR3 protein. The table lists 1.5 million to 1.9 million distinct CDR3 sequences, about 42% of them singletons. About this clonotype: Its specificity is not known.

Study findings and constraints: Expanded clonotype shifts may have been confounded, as the donors had an unknown CMV status. Any conclusive comparison of naive versus antigen-experienced cells was prevented by using unsorted PBMCs.

The length of the CDR3 is 14 residues. With 6 bases removed from V and 3 bases from J, the gap between germline ends came to 14 bases. Germline V gene sequence: CDR1 SEHNR, CDR2 FQNEAQ (reference sequence). Healthy individuals of Caucasian origin from Russia, aged roughly 6 to 90, served as donors. The receptor comes from a woman between 18 and 29 years old in good health. The sequenced sample consisted of blood. The V gene is TRBV7-9, the J gene TRBJ1-2; D is undetermined. CDR3 protein: CASRPWGEDYGYTF. CDR3 DNA: TGTGCCAGCAGACCGTGGGGTGAGGACTATGGCTACACCTTC.